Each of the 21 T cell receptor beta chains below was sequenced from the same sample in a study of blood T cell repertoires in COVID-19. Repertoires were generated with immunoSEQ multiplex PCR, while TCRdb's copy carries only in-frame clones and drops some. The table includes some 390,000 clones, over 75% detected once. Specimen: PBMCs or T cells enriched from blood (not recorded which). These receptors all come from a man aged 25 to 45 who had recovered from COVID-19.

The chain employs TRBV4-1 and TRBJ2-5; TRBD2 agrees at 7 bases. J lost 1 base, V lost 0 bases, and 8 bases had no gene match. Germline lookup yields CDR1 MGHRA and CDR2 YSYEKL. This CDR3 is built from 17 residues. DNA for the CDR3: TGCGCCAGCAGCCAAGACCGTCGCGGGAGCGCCCAAGAGACCCAGTACTTC. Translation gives CASSQDRRGSAQETQYF.

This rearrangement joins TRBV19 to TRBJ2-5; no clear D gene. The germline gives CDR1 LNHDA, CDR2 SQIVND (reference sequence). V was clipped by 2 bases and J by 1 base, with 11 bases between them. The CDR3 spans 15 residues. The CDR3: CASSIQSRPQETQYF. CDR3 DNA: TGTGCCAGTAGTATACAGAGCAGGCCCCAAGAGACCCAGTACTTC.

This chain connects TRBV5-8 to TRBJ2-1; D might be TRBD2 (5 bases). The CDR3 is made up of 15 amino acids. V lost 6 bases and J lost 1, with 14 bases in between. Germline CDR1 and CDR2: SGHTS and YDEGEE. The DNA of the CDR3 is TGTGCCAGCAATACGATGGGCGGGTCCTACAATGAGCAGTTCTTC. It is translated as CASNTMGGSYNEQFF.

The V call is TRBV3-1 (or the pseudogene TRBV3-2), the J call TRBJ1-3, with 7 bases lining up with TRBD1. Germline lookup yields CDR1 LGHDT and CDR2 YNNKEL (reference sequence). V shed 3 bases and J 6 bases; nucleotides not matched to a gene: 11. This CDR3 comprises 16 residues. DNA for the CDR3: TGTGCCAGCAGCCATCCCCCCAGGGGGATCTCAAACACCATATATTTT. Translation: CASSHPPRGISNTIYF.

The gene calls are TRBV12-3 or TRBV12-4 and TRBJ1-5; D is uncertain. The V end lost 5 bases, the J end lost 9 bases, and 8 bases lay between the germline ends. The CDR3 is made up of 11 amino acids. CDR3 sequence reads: CASSEGGPQHF. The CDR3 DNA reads TGTGCCAGCAGTGAGGGAGGGCCCCAGCATTTT.

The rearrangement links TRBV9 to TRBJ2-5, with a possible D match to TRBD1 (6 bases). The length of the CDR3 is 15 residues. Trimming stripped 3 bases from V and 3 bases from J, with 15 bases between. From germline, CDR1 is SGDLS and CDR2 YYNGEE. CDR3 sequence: CASSATNRAEETQYF. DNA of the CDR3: TGTGCCAGCAGCGCGACTAACAGGGCGGAAGAGACCCAGTACTTC.

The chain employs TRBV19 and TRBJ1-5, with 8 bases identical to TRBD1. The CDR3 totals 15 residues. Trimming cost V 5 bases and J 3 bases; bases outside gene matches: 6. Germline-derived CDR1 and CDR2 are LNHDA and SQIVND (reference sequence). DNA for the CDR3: TGTGCCAGTAGTGCCCGGGGACAGGCCAATCAGCCCCAGCATTTT. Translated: CASSARGQANQPQHF.

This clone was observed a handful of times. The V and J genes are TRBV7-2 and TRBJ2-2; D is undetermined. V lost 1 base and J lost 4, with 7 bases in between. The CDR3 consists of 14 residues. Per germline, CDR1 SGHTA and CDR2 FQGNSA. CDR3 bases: TGTGCCAGCAGCTTAGTCCAGTCCACCGGGGAGCTGTTTTTT. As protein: CASSLVQSTGELFF.

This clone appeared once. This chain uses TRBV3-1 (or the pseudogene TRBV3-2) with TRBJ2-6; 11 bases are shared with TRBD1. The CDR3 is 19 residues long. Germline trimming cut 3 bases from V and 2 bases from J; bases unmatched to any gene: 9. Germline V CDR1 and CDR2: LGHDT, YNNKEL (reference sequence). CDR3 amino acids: CASSHPGTGGGAGANVLTF. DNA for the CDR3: TGTGCCAGCAGCCACCCCGGGACAGGGGGGGGCGCTGGGGCCAACGTCCTGACTTTC.

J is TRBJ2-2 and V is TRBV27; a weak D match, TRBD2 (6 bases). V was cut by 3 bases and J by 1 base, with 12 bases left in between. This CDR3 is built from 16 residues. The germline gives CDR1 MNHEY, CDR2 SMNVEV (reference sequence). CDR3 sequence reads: CASSFVAGLNTGELFF. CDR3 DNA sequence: TGTGCCAGCAGTTTTGTGGCGGGGCTGAACACCGGGGAGCTGTTTTTT.

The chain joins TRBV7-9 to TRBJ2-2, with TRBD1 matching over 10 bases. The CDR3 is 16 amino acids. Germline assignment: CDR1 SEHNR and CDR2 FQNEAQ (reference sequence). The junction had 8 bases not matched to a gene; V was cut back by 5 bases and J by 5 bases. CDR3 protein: CASSPSGQGMTGELFF. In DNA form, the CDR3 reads TGTGCCAGCAGCCCCTCGGGACAGGGGATGACCGGGGAGCTGTTTTTT.

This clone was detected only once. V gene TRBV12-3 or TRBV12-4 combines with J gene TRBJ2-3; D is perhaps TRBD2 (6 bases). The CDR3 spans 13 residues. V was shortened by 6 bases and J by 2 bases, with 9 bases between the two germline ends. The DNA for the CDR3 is TGTGCCAGCAGGCGGGATAACACAGATACGCAGTATTTT. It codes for CASRRDNTDTQYF.

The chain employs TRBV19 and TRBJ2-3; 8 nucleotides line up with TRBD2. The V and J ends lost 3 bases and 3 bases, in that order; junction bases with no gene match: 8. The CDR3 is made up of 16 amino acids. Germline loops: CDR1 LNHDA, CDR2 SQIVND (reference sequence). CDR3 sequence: CASSISGGRNTDTQYF. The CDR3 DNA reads TGTGCCAGTAGTATTTCTGGCGGGAGGAATACAGATACGCAGTATTTT.

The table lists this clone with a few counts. This CDR3 reads CASSLGSGGFAFF. The CDR3, as DNA: TGTGCCAGCAGCTTAGGTTCAGGGGGATTCGCTTTCTTT. The chain carries TRBV5-8 and TRBJ1-1, with 7 nucleotides matching TRBD1. Germline CDR1 reads SGHTS; CDR2 reads YDEGEE. The CDR3 extends over 13 amino acids. V gave up 2 bases and J gave up 11 bases; unmatched junction bases: 9. Based on the CDR3 plus reference TRBV5-8 and TRBJ1-1, the full variable domain is EAGVTQSPTHLIKTRGQQATLRCSPISGHTSVYWYQQALGLGLQFLLWYDEGEERNRGNFPPRFSGRQFPNYSSELNVNALELEDSALYLCASSLGSGGFAFFGQGTRLTVV.

The CDR3 here is CASSYAEYSNQPQHF. CDR3 DNA sequence: TGTGCCAGCAGTTACGCCGAGTATAGCAATCAGCCCCAGCATTTT. This chain joins TRBV6-2 or TRBV6-3 and TRBJ1-5, with unresolved D. Trimming removed 2 bases at V and 0 bases at J, with 8 bases between. CDR3 length: 15 amino acids. The germline V gene has CDR1 MNHEY and CDR2 SVGEGT.

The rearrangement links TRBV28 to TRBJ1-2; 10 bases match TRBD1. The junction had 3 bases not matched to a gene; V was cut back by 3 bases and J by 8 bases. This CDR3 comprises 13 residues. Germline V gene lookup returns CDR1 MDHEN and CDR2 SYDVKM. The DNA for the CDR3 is TGTGCCAGCAGTTTGGGGACAGGGGTCGGCTACACCTTC. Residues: CASSLGTGVGYTF.

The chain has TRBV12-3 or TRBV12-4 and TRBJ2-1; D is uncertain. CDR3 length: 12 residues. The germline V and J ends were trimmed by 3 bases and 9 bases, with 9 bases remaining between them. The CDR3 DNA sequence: TGTGCCAGCAGTTTTGCGGAAGGTGAGCAGTTCTTC. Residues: CASSFAEGEQFF.

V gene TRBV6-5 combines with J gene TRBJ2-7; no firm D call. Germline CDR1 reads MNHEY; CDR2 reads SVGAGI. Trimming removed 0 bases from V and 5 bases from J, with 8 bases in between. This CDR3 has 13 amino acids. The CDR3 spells CASSYSRHHEQYF. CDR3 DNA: TGTGCCAGCAGTTACTCGAGACACCACGAGCAGTACTTC.

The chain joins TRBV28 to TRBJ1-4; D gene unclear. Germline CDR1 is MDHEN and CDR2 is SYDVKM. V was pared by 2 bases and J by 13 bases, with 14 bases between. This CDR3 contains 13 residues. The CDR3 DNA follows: TGTGCCAGCAGTTTAGGGAGCCTATCCACACTGTTTTTT. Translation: CASSLGSLSTLFF. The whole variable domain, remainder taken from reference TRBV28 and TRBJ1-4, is DVKVTQSSRYLVKRTGEKVFLECVQDMDHENMFWYRQDPGLGLRLIYFSYDVKMKEKGDIPEGYSVSREKKERFSLILESASTNQTSMYLCASSLGSLSTLFFGSGTQLSVL.

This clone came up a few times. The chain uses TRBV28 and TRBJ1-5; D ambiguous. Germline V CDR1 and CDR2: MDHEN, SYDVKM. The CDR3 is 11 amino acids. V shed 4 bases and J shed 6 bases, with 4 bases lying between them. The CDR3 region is CASSSRQPQHF. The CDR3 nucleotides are TGTGCCAGCAGTTCTCGTCAGCCCCAGCATTTT.

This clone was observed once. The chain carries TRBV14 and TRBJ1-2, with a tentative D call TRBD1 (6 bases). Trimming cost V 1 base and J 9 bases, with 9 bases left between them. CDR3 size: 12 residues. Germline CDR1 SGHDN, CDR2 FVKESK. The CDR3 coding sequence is TGTGCCAGCAGCCAAGTACAGGGTAGCTACACCTTC. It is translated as CASSQVQGSYTF.